This is a list of T cell receptor beta chains from one sample in a study of T-cell memory formation after mild COVID-19. One entry per CDR3 protein, called by TCRdb with MiXCR from the 5' RACE reads. The table has roughly 110,000 distinct CDR3 sequences, under 15% seen once. Sequencing input: PBMCs or a T cell subset sorted from them (not recorded which). The source is an adult woman who had mild COVID-19 (a few samples of this study predate the infection). Cell type and time point are not known. Both conserved end residues are part of each CDR3. The D gene is left open where the match is weak. Rows give clone size only sometimes, using once, few, many, or a class for an expanded clone.

V: TRBV25-1
J: TRBJ1-2
size: few
D: NA
DNA: TGTGCCAGCAGTGGTGAGGGACGAGGCTACACCTTC
CDR3: CASSGEGRGYTF

V: TRBV5-8
J: TRBJ2-7
size: NA
D: TRBD2
DNA: TGTGCCAGCAGCATAGCGGGAGGGAACTACGAGCAGTACTTC
CDR3: CASSIAGGNYEQYF

V: TRBV20-1
J: TRBJ1-1
size: NA
D: NA
DNA: TGCAGTGCTAGGGTCCCGGGATGGGGCGCTGAAGCTTTCTTT
CDR3: CSARVPGWGAEAFF

V: TRBV6-6
J: TRBJ2-1
size: NA
D: NA
DNA: TGTGCCAGCAGTTACTCAGATAGGCCGGATGAGCAGTTCTTC
CDR3: CASSYSDRPDEQFF

V: TRBV5-1
J: TRBJ1-1
size: many
D: TRBD1
DNA: TGCGCCAGCAGCTTGGAACCACAGGGGGCGCGGGCCACTGAAGCTTTCTTT
CDR3: CASSLEPQGARATEAFF

V: TRBV30
J: TRBJ1-1
size: NA
D: TRBD1
DNA: TGTGCCTGGAGTTCGTGGGACAGCACCAACACTGAAGCTTTCTTT
CDR3: CAWSSWDSTNTEAFF

V: TRBV7-9
J: TRBJ2-1
size: few
D: TRBD2
DNA: TGTGCCAGCAGCTCTGAGCGGGGTTGGTTCAATGAGCAGTTCTTC
CDR3: CASSSERGWFNEQFF

V: TRBV27
J: TRBJ1-1
size: few
D: TRBD1
DNA: TGTGCCAGCAGTTTTATCCCCTACAGGGGCCCTAACACTGAAGCTTTCTTT
CDR3: CASSFIPYRGPNTEAFF

V: TRBV27
J: TRBJ2-1
size: few
D: NA
DNA: TGTGCCAGCGGCGGGGTCCCATACAATGAGCAGTTCTTC
CDR3: CASGGVPYNEQFF

V: TRBV7-2
J: TRBJ2-1
size: many
D: TRBD1
DNA: TGTGCCAGCAGCTTAGCGTTTACCGGGACAGGGATCTACAATGAGCAGTTCTTC
CDR3: CASSLAFTGTGIYNEQFF

V: TRBV5-4
J: TRBJ2-7
size: many
D: NA
DNA: TGTGCCAGCAGCTTGCGCTTAGAGACGGGATTCTACGAGCAGTACTTC
CDR3: CASSLRLETGFYEQYF

V: TRBV11-2
J: TRBJ2-5
size: few
D: NA
DNA: TGTGCCAGCAGCATAGGCCGGCGGGCCCAAGAGACCCAGTACTTC
CDR3: CASSIGRRAQETQYF

V: TRBV9
J: TRBJ2-3
size: NA
D: TRBD2
DNA: TGTGCCAGCAGTGGGACTAGCGGGGGGGCATTGGATACGCAGTATTTT
CDR3: CASSGTSGGALDTQYF

V: TRBV7-9
J: TRBJ2-1
size: NA
D: NA
DNA: TGTGCCAGCAGCTTTGGCTTCGCCGATGAGCAGTTCTTC
CDR3: CASSFGFADEQFF

V: TRBV5-6
J: TRBJ2-3
size: NA
D: NA
DNA: TGTGCCAGCAGCTTGGTTTCAGGGTGGACAGATACGCAGTATTTT
CDR3: CASSLVSGWTDTQYF

V: TRBV7-8
J: TRBJ2-1
size: few
D: NA
DNA: TGTGCCAGCAGCCCGGGGACAACATCCGACAATGAGCAGTTCTTC
CDR3: CASSPGTTSDNEQFF

V: TRBV7-6
J: TRBJ2-3
size: NA
D: TRBD2
DNA: TGTGCCAGCAGCCACCACTTATCCGGGACTAGCGGGGGCTACACAGATACGCAGTATTTT
CDR3: CASSHHLSGTSGGYTDTQYF

V: TRBV4-3
J: TRBJ2-5
size: NA
D: NA
DNA: TGCGCCAGCAGCCAAGATCTGACTAGACGGCAAGAGACCCAGTACTTC
CDR3: CASSQDLTRRQETQYF

V: TRBV28
J: TRBJ2-7
size: NA
D: TRBD1
DNA: TGTGCCAGCAGCCCTGGACCGGGACAGGGGTACGAGCAGTACTTC
CDR3: CASSPGPGQGYEQYF

V: TRBV7-2
J: TRBJ2-1
size: few
D: TRBD2
DNA: TGTGCCAGCAGCCAAAGCGGGGGCCTATCCTACAATGAGCAGTTCTTC
CDR3: CASSQSGGLSYNEQFF

V: TRBV6-2/TRBV6-3
J: TRBJ1-1
size: once
D: NA
DNA: TGTGCCAGCAGTTATGGTGCAGGGGCGTACACTGAAGCTTTCTTT
CDR3: CASSYGAGAYTEAFF

V: TRBV5-1
J: TRBJ2-2
size: NA
D: NA
DNA: TGCGCCAGCGGTGACCTCGGCCTGACGAACACCGGGGAGCTGTTTTTT
CDR3: CASGDLGLTNTGELFF

V: TRBV5-1
J: TRBJ2-7
size: NA
D: NA
DNA: TGCGCCAGCAGCGTTGGACAAAGCTCCTACGAGCAGTACTTC
CDR3: CASSVGQSSYEQYF

V: TRBV24-1
J: TRBJ2-1
size: NA
D: TRBD2
DNA: TGTGCCACCAGTGATCTGCGGGAGGGCCTGAATGAGCAGTTCTTC
CDR3: CATSDLREGLNEQFF

V: TRBV7-3
J: TRBJ2-3
size: few
D: NA
DNA: TGTGCCAGCAGCCTATCCGGGGCTAGCTATACAGATACGCAGTATTTT
CDR3: CASSLSGASYTDTQYF

V: TRBV7-6
J: TRBJ2-2
size: few
D: NA
DNA: TGTGCCAGCAGCTTACCCCGAGGGGGGGGCGCGAACACCGGGGAGCTGTTTTTT
CDR3: CASSLPRGGGANTGELFF

V: TRBV4-3
J: TRBJ2-1
size: many
D: TRBD2
DNA: TGCGCCAGCAGCCAAGATGGGGCGGGAGAAGCCTACAATGAGCAGTTCTTC
CDR3: CASSQDGAGEAYNEQFF

V: TRBV11-2
J: TRBJ2-7
size: few
D: NA
DNA: TGTGCCAGCAGCTTAGGTTCCCTCCTTTCCTACGAGCAGTACTTC
CDR3: CASSLGSLLSYEQYF

V: TRBV6-6
J: TRBJ2-1
size: few
D: TRBD1
DNA: TGTGCCAGCAGTTACTCGCGGACAGGGATAGTCGATGAGCAGTTCTTC
CDR3: CASSYSRTGIVDEQFF

V: TRBV5-1
J: TRBJ2-3
size: NA
D: NA
DNA: TGCGCCAGCACGGGACTCCCAGGCGATACGCAGTATTTT
CDR3: CASTGLPGDTQYF

V: TRBV19
J: TRBJ2-7
size: few
D: NA
DNA: TGTGCCAGTAGTATAGCTGGCAGCTCCTACGAGCAGTACTTC
CDR3: CASSIAGSSYEQYF

V: TRBV6-5
J: TRBJ2-5
size: few
D: TRBD2
DNA: TGTGCCAGCAGCAAGGGAGGGGAACCCGAGACCCAGTACTTC
CDR3: CASSKGGEPETQYF

V: TRBV7-9
J: TRBJ2-5
size: NA
D: TRBD2
DNA: TGTGCCAGCAGCTTGGGTCTAGCGGGAGTAGGAGAGACCCAGTACTTC
CDR3: CASSLGLAGVGETQYF

V: TRBV12-3/TRBV12-4
J: TRBJ2-4
size: few
D: NA
DNA: TGTGCCAGCAGTTCCCCTCTGACAGAAAACATTCAGTACTTC
CDR3: CASSSPLTENIQYF

V: TRBV7-9
J: TRBJ2-7
size: NA
D: TRBD1
DNA: TGTGCCAGCAGCACCGGGACAGGACATTTTTACGAGCAGTACTTC
CDR3: CASSTGTGHFYEQYF

V: TRBV5-1
J: TRBJ2-7
size: few
D: NA
DNA: TGCGCCAGCAGCTCACAAAACCCCGGGACCCGGGGCTACGAGCAGTACTTC
CDR3: CASSSQNPGTRGYEQYF

V: TRBV5-6
J: TRBJ1-1
size: many
D: NA
DNA: TGTGCCAGCAGCTTGTTGACAAACGAAGCTTTCTTT
CDR3: CASSLLTNEAFF

V: TRBV10-3
J: TRBJ1-1
size: NA
D: TRBD1
DNA: TGTGCCATCAGGGAGGGCCCGGACAGGGGTAGGAACACTGAAGCTTTCTTT
CDR3: CAIREGPDRGRNTEAFF

V: TRBV9
J: TRBJ2-3
size: few
D: NA
DNA: TGTGCCAGCAGCGTAGGGACGGCAATCCCCACAGATACGCAGTATTTT
CDR3: CASSVGTAIPTDTQYF

V: TRBV7-6
J: TRBJ2-3
size: NA
D: TRBD2
DNA: TGTGCCAGCACCAAGCTGGTAGCGGGGGTCCCGACTAGCACAGATACGCAGTATTTT
CDR3: CASTKLVAGVPTSTDTQYF

V: TRBV12-3/TRBV12-4
J: TRBJ2-7
size: few
D: NA
DNA: TGTGCCAGCAGCCTTTACATGTACGAGCAGTACTTC
CDR3: CASSLYMYEQYF